These T cell receptor beta chains were read from a single sample in a study of blood T cells in healthy people across ages. TCRdb analysed the 5' RACE reads with MiXCR anew, one entry per CDR3 protein. The sample records hundreds of thousands of distinct CDR3 sequences, 45% to 50% being singletons. Material: blood. The receptors derive from a man aged 25-40 years in good health. Both conserved end residues are part of each CDR3. A D gene is named only where the DNA matches it firmly. The size entry is marked missing in some rows and otherwise reads once, few, many or a size class.

D: TRBD2; length: 15; J: TRBJ2-1; size: .; V: TRBV5-1; DNA: TGCGCCAGCAGGTGGGGGGGAGGCTCCTACAATGAGCAGTTCTTC; CDR3: CASRWGGGSYNEQFF
D: .; length: 12; J: TRBJ1-1; size: .; V: TRBV4-1; DNA: TGCGCCAGCAGCCAAGTCCCCGGCGTTGCTTTCTTT; CDR3: CASSQVPGVAFF
D: TRBD2; length: 17; J: TRBJ2-7; size: .; V: TRBV7-2; DNA: TGTGCCAGCAGCTTCCCGGTCACTAGCGGGGGGTCCTACGAGCAGTACTTC; CDR3: CASSFPVTSGGSYEQYF
D: .; length: 16; J: TRBJ2-3; size: .; V: TRBV2; DNA: TGTGCCAGCAGTGTTAAGAGAGTTACTAGCACAGATACGCAGTATTTT; CDR3: CASSVKRVTSTDTQYF
D: .; length: 15; J: TRBJ1-6; size: few; V: TRBV5-6; DNA: TGTGCCAGCATTGCGGGGGGCAACGAGGGGTCACCCCTCCACTTT; CDR3: CASIAGGNEGSPLHF
D: .; length: 13; J: TRBJ2-3; size: .; V: TRBV2; DNA: TGTGCCAGCAGTATCACTAGGAGGGATACGCAGTATTTT; CDR3: CASSITRRDTQYF
D: .; length: 12; J: TRBJ1-2; size: .; V: TRBV4-1; DNA: TGCGCCAGCCGAGACATCGGGAATGGCTACACCTTC; CDR3: CASRDIGNGYTF
D: .; length: 16; J: TRBJ2-1; size: .; V: TRBV7-2; DNA: TGTGCCAGCAGCTTACCGCGCACGCGACTTAACAATGAGCAGTTCTTC; CDR3: CASSLPRTRLNNEQFF
D: TRBD1; length: 14; J: TRBJ1-1; size: .; V: TRBV20-1; DNA: TGCAGTGCTAGCCAGGGGGCGAGGAACACTGAAGCTTTCTTT; CDR3: CSASQGARNTEAFF
D: TRBD1; length: 14; J: TRBJ2-7; size: few; V: TRBV12-3/TRBV12-4; DNA: TGTGCCAGCACCCGGTACAGGGGGTACCACGAGCAGTACTTC; CDR3: CASTRYRGYHEQYF
D: TRBD2; length: 12; J: TRBJ2-3; size: .; V: TRBV15; DNA: TGTGCCACCAGCAGAGATAGCGGGAACCAGTATTTT; CDR3: CATSRDSGNQYF
D: .; length: 15; J: TRBJ1-1; size: .; V: TRBV7-9; DNA: TGTGCCAGCAGCCTAGCCGGGGGGCGGGGCACTGAAGCTTTCTTT; CDR3: CASSLAGGRGTEAFF
D: .; length: 14; J: TRBJ2-7; size: .; V: TRBV4-3; DNA: TGCGCCAGCAGCCTCAACCACTACTCCTACGAGCAGTACTTC; CDR3: CASSLNHYSYEQYF
D: .; length: 14; J: TRBJ1-5; size: many; V: TRBV7-2; DNA: TGTGCCAGCAGCTTACGGCAGAGAGGTCAGCCCCAGCATTTT; CDR3: CASSLRQRGQPQHF